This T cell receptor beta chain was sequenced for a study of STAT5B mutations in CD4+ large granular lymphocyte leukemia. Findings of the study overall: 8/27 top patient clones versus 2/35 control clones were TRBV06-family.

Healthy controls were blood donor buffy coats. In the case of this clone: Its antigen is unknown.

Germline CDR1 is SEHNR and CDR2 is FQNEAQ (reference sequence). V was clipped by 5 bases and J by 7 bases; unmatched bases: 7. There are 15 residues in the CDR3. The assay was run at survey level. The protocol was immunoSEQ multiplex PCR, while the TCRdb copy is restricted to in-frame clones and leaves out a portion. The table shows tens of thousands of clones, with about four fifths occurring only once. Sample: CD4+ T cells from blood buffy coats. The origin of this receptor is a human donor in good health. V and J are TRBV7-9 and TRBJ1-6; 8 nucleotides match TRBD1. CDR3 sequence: CASSPRDRSNSPLHF. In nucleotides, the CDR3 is TGTGCCAGCAGCCCCCGGGACAGGTCAAATTCACCCCTCCACTTT.